This T cell receptor (beta chain) was captured in a study of T-cell reconstitution after alpha-beta-depleted transplantation in children. Overall study results and limits: At one year after transplant, newly produced T cells mostly accounted for T-cell counts and diversity. Surviving recipient T cells and intrathymic progenitors accounted for some patients' high TCRbeta diversity at day 60. The study reportedly traced alpha-beta T cells about two months after transplant to several hundred expanded graft clones.

This CDR3 comprises 16 residues. V was clipped by 4 bases and J by 7 bases; unmatched bases: 8. Germline V gene data show CDR1 as MNHEY and CDR2 as SMNVEV (reference sequence). The table lists this clonotype with a count of one. Antigen unknown. The library targeted TCRbeta and was prepared with unique molecular identifiers. One entry per CDR3 protein results from TCRdb running MiXCR on the PCR reads. Here the sample spans around 300,000 distinct CDR3 sequences, roughly 21% being singletons. The receptor's source is a male patient younger than 18 who had a stem cell transplant for acute lymphoblastic leukemia, so the T cells may come from the graft donor. The chain uses TRBV27 and TRBJ2-2; 11 bases are a match to TRBD2. The sample was PBMCs, mostly from graft donor cells, taken 180 days after TCRalphabeta/CD19-depleted stem cell transplant. For the CDR3, the DNA is TGTGCCAGCAGTTCTCCGGCTAGCGGGAGGAGCGGGGAGCTGTTTTTT. Amino acid sequence: CASSSPASGRSGELFF.